The present entry profiles one T cell receptor (beta chain) with its context. Its specificity is not known. Other DNA sequences in the same sample also yield this CDR3. The data were produced by immunoSEQ multiplex PCR, yet TCRdb's version contains in-frame clones alone and is incomplete. The sample has 2 million to 2.5 million clones, about 95% seen once. The ends were cut back, 2 bases at V and 0 bases at J, with 11 bases in the middle. The germline gives CDR1 KGHSH, CDR2 LQKENI. This CDR3 is built from 17 residues. CD45RO-negative, CCR7-selected cells formed the naive CD8 fraction, which excluded terminally differentiated effector memory CD45RA+ cells. This record comes from a study of shared clonotypes between healthy human individuals. Study-level findings and limits: Larger estimated richness was generally recorded for naive subsets relative to memory subsets.

Sequences were obtained from naive CD8+ T cells sorted from blood. The clonotype comes from a man aged 18-30 years in good health. This chain connects TRBV18 to TRBJ1-6, with D hard to call. The CDR3 region has the DNA TGTGCCAGCTCACCAGAGGACCGGAGCTCCTATAATTCACCCCTCCACTTT. This encodes CASSPEDRSSYNSPLHF.